This is a list of T cell receptor beta chains from one sample in a study of cytomegalovirus exposure and HLA in healthy donors. Libraries were prepared by immunoSEQ multiplex PCR; TCRdb keeps only in-frame clonotypes and omits some of them. Counted here are tens of thousands of clones, nearly 80% occurring once; the ten biggest clones make up 23%. The sample comprised PBMCs. These receptors all stem from a woman in her fifties or sixties in good health and CMV-seropositive. The CDR3 runs from the conserved cysteine through the conserved F or W. The D gene is left open where the match is weak. Rows give clone size only sometimes, using once, few, many, or a class for an expanded clone.

clone size,V gene,J gene,D gene,CDR3 protein,CDR3 DNA
few,TRBV15,TRBJ2-1,TRBD1,CATSRSGQGKQFF,TGTGCCACCAGCAGGAGTGGACAGGGAAAGCAGTTCTTC
NA,TRBV15,TRBJ1-5,NA,CATSRDRGSNQPQHF,TGTGCCACCAGCAGAGATCGAGGTAGCAATCAGCCCCAGCATTTT
many,TRBV6-1,TRBJ2-3,TRBD1,CASGPGTGADTQYF,TGTGCCAGTGGACCGGGGACAGGTGCAGATACGCAGTATTTT
NA,TRBV6-1,TRBJ2-1,NA,CASSEGTIYNEQFF,TGTGCCAGCAGTGAAGGGACTATCTACAATGAGCAGTTCTTC
once,TRBV19,TRBJ1-3,TRBD1,CASSIGTGSSGNTIYF,TGTGCCAGTAGTATAGGGACAGGGTCATCTGGAAACACCATATATTTT
NA,TRBV5-1,TRBJ1-1,NA,CASSWGEGGTEAFF,TGCGCCAGCAGCTGGGGCGAAGGGGGAACTGAAGCTTTCTTT
NA,TRBV11-1,TRBJ1-1,NA,CASSLTSGSTEAFF,TGTGCCAGCAGCTTAACGTCCGGGTCCACTGAAGCTTTCTTT
NA,TRBV4-1,TRBJ1-1,NA,CASKSEWAGRLTEAFF,TGCGCCAGCAAATCCGAGTGGGCAGGGAGGTTGACTGAAGCTTTCTTT
once,TRBV6-5,TRBJ2-1,NA,CASSPALGFNEQFF,TGTGCCAGCAGCCCGGCCCTGGGCTTTAATGAGCAGTTCTTC
NA,TRBV5-1,TRBJ1-2,NA,CASSPTGIANYGYTF,TGCGCCAGCAGCCCAACAGGGATTGCTAACTATGGCTACACCTTC
NA,TRBV5-1,TRBJ1-4,TRBD1,CASSLAGGQGNEKLFF,TGCGCCAGCAGCTTGGCCGGGGGACAGGGGAACGAAAAACTGTTTTTT
NA,TRBV30,TRBJ1-2,NA,CAWSSRGNYGYTF,TGTGCCTGGTCGAGTCGGGGGAACTATGGCTACACCTTC
NA,TRBV29-1,TRBJ1-2,NA,CSGDSDNYGYTF,TGCAGCGGGGACTCAGATAACTATGGCTACACCTTC
NA,TRBV13,TRBJ2-4,TRBD2,CASSFSLGTSNHIQYF,TGTGCCAGCAGCTTCTCTCTCGGGACTAGCAATCACATTCAGTACTTC
NA,TRBV19,TRBJ2-7,TRBD2,CASSGLAGGSYEQYF,TGTGCCAGTAGCGGACTAGCGGGGGGCTCCTACGAGCAGTACTTC
NA,TRBV2,TRBJ2-3,TRBD2,CASSDRTSGGPDTQYF,TGTGCCAGCAGTGATCGGACTAGCGGGGGGCCAGATACGCAGTATTTT
NA,TRBV6-1,TRBJ2-1,TRBD2,CASSVGGVINEQFF,TGTGCCAGCAGTGTCGGGGGGGTAATCAATGAGCAGTTCTTC
NA,TRBV13,TRBJ2-7,TRBD2,CASSPRLAGLYEQYF,TGTGCCAGCAGCCCTAGACTAGCGGGGCTCTACGAGCAGTACTTC
NA,TRBV7-7,TRBJ2-7,TRBD2,CASSLEAGAYEQYF,TGTGCTAGCAGCTTAGAAGCGGGGGCCTACGAGCAGTACTTC
NA,TRBV19,TRBJ1-1,NA,CASSMGRVNTEAFF,TGTGCCAGTAGTATGGGCAGGGTGAACACTGAAGCTTTCTTT
once,TRBV6-5,TRBJ1-2,NA,CASNTGSGNGYTF,TGTGCCAGCAATACCGGGTCTGGCAATGGCTACACCTTC
NA,TRBV19,TRBJ2-1,TRBD2,CASSSTSGRYSYNEQFF,TGTGCCAGTAGTTCGACTAGCGGGAGGTACTCCTACAATGAGCAGTTCTTC
medium-sized,TRBV4-2,TRBJ2-3,TRBD2,CASSQELAGGSDTQYF,TGTGCCAGCAGCCAAGAACTAGCGGGGGGCTCAGATACGCAGTATTTT
NA,TRBV5-1,TRBJ2-3,NA,CASSFSEESDTQYF,TGCGCCAGCAGCTTCAGTGAGGAATCAGATACGCAGTATTTT
NA,TRBV9,TRBJ2-2,TRBD1,CASSAGQGILTGELFF,TGTGCCAGCAGCGCCGGACAGGGAATATTAACCGGGGAGCTGTTTTTT
NA,TRBV4-1,TRBJ1-1,TRBD1,CASSQVDRENTEAFF,TGCGCCAGCAGCCAAGTGGACAGGGAGAACACTGAAGCTTTCTTT
NA,TRBV5-1,TRBJ2-1,NA,CASSLDGTPANEQFF,TGCGCCAGCAGCTTGGATGGGACTCCCGCCAATGAGCAGTTCTTC
NA,TRBV19,TRBJ2-5,TRBD2,CASSIDPPSGGANQETQYF,TGTGCCAGTAGTATAGATCCCCCTAGCGGGGGGGCAAACCAAGAGACCCAGTACTTC
NA,TRBV6-1,TRBJ2-2,NA,CASSTTTGAGELFF,TGTGCCAGCAGTACAACAACGGGAGCCGGGGAGCTGTTTTTT
NA,TRBV30,TRBJ1-2,TRBD1,CAWSGRDRGYGYTF,TGTGCCTGGAGTGGCAGGGACAGGGGCTATGGCTACACCTTC